This T cell receptor beta chain was identified in a study of response to subunit inactivated influenza vaccine. One entry per CDR3 protein results from TCRdb running MiXCR on the RT-PCR reads. The sample consists of about 180,000 distinct CDR3 sequences, 9.2% of them appearing once. Overall study results and limits: Authors suggested that a seasonal influenza vaccination recruits few new T cells each time.

There are many counts of this clonotype. Its antigen is as yet unknown. V shed 3 bases and J 0 bases; nucleotides not matched to a gene: 9. The CDR3 length is 16 residues. From germline, CDR1 is DFQATT and CDR2 SNEGSKA (reference sequence). The chain employs TRBV20-1 and TRBJ1-1; the match to TRBD1 covers 8 bases. This specimen was non-naive T cells sorted from PBMCs, taken on the day of vaccination. The clonotype was recovered from a middle-aged man who received an inactivated influenza vaccine. The chain's CDR3 is CSARRAGGSLNTEAFF. CDR3 nucleotide sequence: TGCAGTGCTAGGCGAGCAGGGGGCAGCTTGAACACTGAAGCTTTCTTT.